This record looks at one TCR beta chain sequence and its context. These data come from a study of blood T cell repertoires in COVID-19. About the research overall: PBMCs, B-cell-depleted T cells, or T cells were the source of the cDNA or gDNA that made up the material.

Each participant's cohort was designated according to participant-reported clinical history. This CDR3 spans 14 amino acids. The V gene's germline CDR1 is SGHTA and CDR2 FQGTGA. The V segment lost 4 bases and the J segment 5 bases; nucleotides outside the gene matches: 5. Per the study methods: Estimation of nucleated cell counts was performed using reference gene primer amplification. Sequenced by immunoSEQ multiplex PCR; TCRdb stores in-frame clones only, minus some. V, J and clone size were drawn from that table, and D and trimming were deduced from the DNA. The repertoire holds hundreds of thousands of clones, with roughly 85% as singletons.

The chain joins TRBV7-3 to TRBJ1-1; TRBD1 matches 9 bases. This receptor was taken from a woman aged 45-59 years with acute COVID-19. The sample was PBMCs or T cells enriched from blood (not recorded which). CDR3 sequence reads: CASSSTGGVTEAFF. DNA of the CDR3: TGTGCCAGCAGCTCGACAGGGGGGGTGACTGAAGCTTTCTTT.